The 14 T cell receptor beta chains below were found in one sample sequenced in a study of blood T cell repertoires in COVID-19. Here immunoSEQ multiplex PCR was the method, and the copy in TCRdb shows in-frame clones only, minus some. The data contain hundreds of thousands of clones, 80% to 90% of them singletons. The source material was peripheral blood. The receptors here all came from a woman in her 40s with active or convalescent COVID-19.

J is TRBJ1-1 and V is TRBV7-9; D is uncertain. CDR3 length: 14 amino acids. Trimming shortened V by 5 bases and J by 2 bases, and 12 bases separated the two germline ends. Looked up from germline, CDR1 is SEHNR and CDR2 is FQNEAQ (reference sequence). DNA of the CDR3: TGTGCCAGCAGCATATCGCCAGGAAACACTGAAGCTTTCTTT. This gives the protein CASSISPGNTEAFF.

The V call is TRBV11-2, the J call TRBJ1-6; TRBD1 matches 7 bases. This CDR3 is built from 16 residues. From germline, CDR1 is SGHAT and CDR2 FQNNGV. Trimming cost V 6 bases and J 7 bases; bases outside gene matches: 12. The CDR3 nucleotides read TGTGCCAGCAGTTCCCAGAAGACAGGGCACAATTCACCCCTCCACTTT. Translated: CASSSQKTGHNSPLHF.

CDR3 sequence reads: CASSIGAGTVGEAFF. The CDR3 DNA reads as TGTGCCAGTAGTATAGGAGCCGGGACAGTGGGGGAAGCTTTCTTT. The genes are TRBV19 and TRBJ1-1; 7 bases are shared with TRBD1. The ends lost 1 base at V and 8 bases at J; junction bases unmatched: 10. The germline CDR1 and CDR2 sequences are LNHDA and SQIVND (reference sequence). The CDR3 sequence is 15 residues long.

The DNA for the CDR3 is TGTGCCAGCAGCAGAAGGGACAGGAGCACAGATACGCAGTATTTT. Amino acid sequence: CASSRRDRSTDTQYF. The chain joins TRBV5-4 to TRBJ2-3; 8 bases are a match to TRBD1. CDR1 is SGHNT and CDR2 is YYREEE in the germline V gene (reference sequence). The CDR3 contains 15 residues. With 4 bases clipped from V and 0 bases from J, the junction kept 4 bases outside the gene matches.

The chain combines TRBV6-1 with TRBJ2-1; 7 bases line up with TRBD2. From germline, CDR1 is MNHNS and CDR2 SASEGT. With V trimmed by 3 bases and J by 9 bases, 5 bases remained unmatched. The CDR3 extends over 13 amino acids. The CDR3 coding sequence is TGTGCCAGCAGTGACGCTGGGGAGGGTGAGCAGTTCTTC. This codes for CASSDAGEGEQFF.

V gene TRBV10-1 combines with J gene TRBJ1-3; D is ambiguous. The germline V and J ends were trimmed by 8 bases and 2 bases, with 10 bases remaining between them. CDR3 length: 13 amino acids. The V gene's germline CDR1 is WNHNN and CDR2 SYGVQD (reference sequence). CDR3 sequence reads: CASREDAGNTIYF. In DNA, the CDR3 is TGCGCCAGCCGGGAGGACGCTGGAAACACCATATATTTT.

In DNA form, the CDR3 reads TGCGCCAGCAGCTTGAGTCACTCCGGGGGGGCCCCCGGAGAGACCCAGTACTTC. Protein: CASSLSHSGGAPGETQYF. V usage is TRBV5-1 and J usage is TRBJ2-5; TRBD2 matches at 8 bases. CDR1 is SGHRS, CDR2 YFSETQ, per germline. This CDR3 spans 18 amino acids. After removal of 1 base from V and 4 bases from J, the junction contained 15 bases not matched to a gene.

V usage is TRBV9 and J usage is TRBJ1-2, with 7 bases identical to TRBD1. V dropped 0 bases and J dropped 4; count of bases not matched to a gene: 6. Germline V gives CDR1 SGDLS, CDR2 YYNGEE. This CDR3 has 15 residues. The DNA for the CDR3 is TGTGCCAGCAGCGTAGCATCAGGGGGATTCTATGGCTACACCTTC. It yields the protein CASSVASGGFYGYTF.

The genes are TRBV6-4 and TRBJ2-1, with TRBD2 matching over 11 bases. The CDR3 has 15 residues. The J segment lost 4 bases and the V segment lost 5 bases, leaving 4 bases of the junction unmatched. Germline lookup yields CDR1 MRHNA and CDR2 SNTAGT. DNA of the CDR3: TGTGCCAGCAGTCTACTAGCGGGGGTGTACAATGAGCAGTTCTTC. This encodes CASSLLAGVYNEQFF.

The chain has TRBV7-2 and TRBJ2-5, with 8 bases fitting TRBD1. The CDR3 is made up of 14 amino acids. Germline V gives CDR1 SGHTA, CDR2 FQGNSA. V lost 5 bases to trimming and J lost 5 bases; unmatched junction nucleotides: 7. The chain's CDR3 is CASSARGRRETQYF. In nucleotides, the CDR3 is TGTGCCAGCAGCGCCAGGGGGCGCCGCGAGACCCAGTACTTC.

The chain joins TRBV5-5 to TRBJ1-2; no clear D. CDR3 length: 13 residues. Trimming cost V 0 bases and J 7 bases, with 10 bases left between them. The germline gives CDR1 SGHKS, CDR2 YYEKEE (reference sequence). CDR3 amino acids: CASSLVGSPGYTF. In DNA, the CDR3 is TGTGCCAGCAGCTTGGTGGGGAGTCCTGGCTACACCTTC. Using reference TRBV5-5 and TRBJ1-2 for the parts outside the CDR3, the full variable domain is DAGVTQSPTHLIKTRGQQVTLRCSPISGHKSVSWYQQVLGQGPQFIFQYYEKEERGRGNFPDRFSARQFPNYSSELNVNALLLGDSALYLCASSLVGSPGYTFGSGTRLTVV.

The chain combines TRBV7-9 with TRBJ2-1; a possible D gene is TRBD2 (5 bases). Germline CDR1 is SEHNR and CDR2 is FQNEAQ (reference sequence). Trimming took 4 bases from V and 9 from J, leaving 13 bases between them. The CDR3 is made up of 13 amino acids. The CDR3 bases are TGTGCCAGCAGCTCCTTGGAGGTGCCTGAGCAGTTCTTC. Its protein is CASSSLEVPEQFF. The full variable domain, completed using reference TRBV7-9 and TRBJ2-1, is DTGVSQNPRHKITKRGQNVTFRCDPISEHNRLYWYRQTLGQGPEFLTYFQNEAQLEKSRLLSDRFSAERPKGSFSTLEIQRTEQGDSAMYLCASSSLEVPEQFFGPGTRLTVL.

The rearrangement joins TRBV2 to TRBJ2-3; D ambiguous. The length of the CDR3 is 17 residues. CDR1 and CDR2 from the germline V gene are SNHLY and FYNNEI. V was shortened by 3 bases and J by 0 bases, with 16 bases between the two germline ends. CDR3 sequence reads: CASSDSSAGSSTDTQYF. As DNA, the CDR3 is TGTGCCAGCAGTGACTCATCGGCAGGATCTAGCACAGATACGCAGTATTTT.

V usage is TRBV29-1 and J usage is TRBJ2-1, with D perhaps TRBD1 (6 bases). Trimming stripped 5 bases from V and 8 bases from J, with 22 bases between. Per germline, CDR1 SQVTM and CDR2 ANQGSEA. This CDR3 spans 15 amino acids. The CDR3: CSVRPRAGTLDEQFF. The CDR3 DNA follows: TGCAGCGTTCGACCGCGAGCAGGGACACTCGATGAGCAGTTCTTC.